The 16 T cell receptor beta chains presented below share a single source sample, sequenced in a study of blood T cell repertoires in COVID-19. Assay: immunoSEQ multiplex PCR; the TCRdb copy retains only in-frame clones and omits some. The data show 200,000 to 250,000 clones, over 80% seen once. Sequencing used PBMCs or T cells enriched from blood (not recorded which). The receptors come from a woman aged 25 to 39 who had been exposed to COVID-19.

Only one count was recorded for this clone. This chain's CDR3 is CASSQGLFGYTF. The CDR3 nucleotides read TGTGCCAGCAGCCAGGGCCTGTTTGGCTACACCTTC. The chain is built from TRBV28 and TRBJ1-2, with a tentative D call TRBD1 (5 bases). There are 12 residues in the CDR3. The germline V gene has CDR1 MDHEN and CDR2 SYDVKM. V lost 6 bases and J lost 7, with 12 bases in between.

The V and J genes are TRBV28 and TRBJ2-6, with D perhaps matching TRBD1 (6 bases). The CDR3 consists of 17 residues. Trimming cost V 5 bases and J 0 bases, with 14 bases left between them. Germline values: CDR1 MDHEN, CDR2 SYDVKM. This CDR3 is CASSTGQPLSGANVLTF. Written as DNA, the CDR3 is TGTGCCAGCAGTACCGGACAGCCTCTCTCTGGGGCCAACGTCCTGACTTTC. Drawing the rest from reference TRBV28 and TRBJ2-6, the complete variable domain is DVKVTQSSRYLVKRTGEKVFLECVQDMDHENMFWYRQDPGLGLRLIYFSYDVKMKEKGDIPEGYSVSREKKERFSLILESASTNQTSMYLCASSTGQPLSGANVLTFGAGSRLTVL.

The CDR3 region is CASSSGLAYEQYF. The CDR3 region has the DNA TGCGCCAGCAGCTCGGGACTAGCTTACGAGCAGTACTTC. This chain uses TRBV5-1 with TRBJ2-7, with 9 bases that match TRBD2. Trimming at V came to 3 bases and at J to 4 bases, leaving 2 bases not matched to a gene. CDR1 and CDR2 from the germline V gene are SGHRS and YFSETQ. This CDR3 region has 13 residues.

The chain recombines TRBV19 with TRBJ2-3, with D unclear. The germline V gene encodes CDR1 LNHDA and CDR2 SQIVND (reference sequence). The CDR3 is 17 residues long. V lost 0 bases and J 2 bases, leaving 15 bases between the germline ends. CDR3 nucleotides: TGTGCCAGTAGTATAGAGTTGACTGTCCCTTACACAGATACGCAGTATTTT. Its translation is CASSIELTVPYTDTQYF.

This clone was recorded a few times. The chain combines TRBV5-5 with TRBJ1-2; D is perhaps TRBD1 (5 bases). Per germline, CDR1 SGHKS and CDR2 YYEKEE (reference sequence). With 4 bases removed from V and 8 bases from J, the gap between germline ends came to 18 bases. CDR3 length equals 14 residues. The CDR3 nucleotides read TGTGCCAGCAGCCTGTTGGGGGGGTCTGACGGCTACACCTTC. Residues: CASSLLGGSDGYTF.

This chain connects TRBV7-3 to TRBJ1-2; the D gene is possibly TRBD1 (6 bases). This CDR3 region has 15 residues. The germline V and J ends were trimmed by 2 bases and 0 bases, with 10 bases remaining between them. The V gene's germline CDR1 is SGHTA and CDR2 FQGTGA. In nucleotides, the CDR3 is TGTGCCAGCAGCTTAGGTGGACAGACTAACTATGGCTACACCTTC. It yields the protein CASSLGGQTNYGYTF.

The CDR3 bases are TGTGCCAGCAGCTTGGTTAGAGGGGACAGGGGTTCGGCCGGGGAGCTGTTTTTT. Translating it yields CASSLVRGDRGSAGELFF. This sequence joins TRBV5-5 and TRBJ2-2; the match to TRBD1 covers 10 bases. The CDR3 is made up of 18 amino acids. Germline CDR1 is SGHKS and CDR2 is YYEKEE (reference sequence). The J segment lost 6 bases and the V segment lost 0 bases, leaving 11 bases of the junction unmatched.

The V and J genes are TRBV30 and TRBJ1-1; TRBD1 matches at 7 bases. The length of the CDR3 is 13 residues. The V and J ends lost 3 bases and 6 bases, in that order; junction bases with no gene match: 7. Germline lookup yields CDR1 GTSNPN and CDR2 SVGIG (reference sequence). The CDR3 DNA sequence: TGTGCCTGGAGAGACAGGGTATGGTCTGAAGCTTTCTTT. Translated: CAWRDRVWSEAFF.

The V and J genes are TRBV3-1 (or the pseudogene TRBV3-2) and TRBJ1-4; D unresolved. Trimming removed 2 bases at V and 5 bases at J, with 3 bases between. Germline V CDR1 and CDR2: LGHDT, YNNKEL (reference sequence). The CDR3 extends over 12 amino acids. CDR3: CASSQQNEKLFF. CDR3 DNA sequence: TGTGCCAGCAGCCAACAGAATGAAAAACTGTTTTTT.

This chain uses TRBV5-4 with TRBJ2-4, with D tentatively TRBD2 (6 bases). The V end was cut by 4 bases, the J end by 0 bases, with 14 bases between. Germline lookup yields CDR1 SGHNT and CDR2 YYREEE (reference sequence). This CDR3 region has 16 residues. DNA for the CDR3: TGTGCCAGCAGCACGGACTATCCTGTAGCCAAAAACATTCAGTACTTC. It is translated as CASSTDYPVAKNIQYF.

The chain recombines TRBV7-9 with TRBJ2-7; 9 bases align to TRBD1. The CDR3 spans 16 residues. Losses at the gene ends were 3 bases for V and 1 base for J; bases not matched to a gene: 7. Germline assignment: CDR1 SEHNR and CDR2 FQNEAQ (reference sequence). CDR3 in DNA: TGTGCCAGCAGCTTTAAAGCCGGGACAGGGTCCTACGAGCAGTACTTC. It is translated as CASSFKAGTGSYEQYF.

The chain recombines TRBV2 with TRBJ1-1, with no clear D. V was pared by 2 bases and J by 8 bases, with 9 bases between. Germline assignment: CDR1 SNHLY and CDR2 FYNNEI. The CDR3 totals 12 residues. The CDR3 region is CASSEFGREAFF. The DNA for the CDR3 is TGTGCCAGCAGTGAATTTGGGCGAGAAGCTTTCTTT.

The chain employs TRBV6-5 and TRBJ2-7, with 10 bases lining up with TRBD2. With 6 bases clipped from V and 2 bases from J, the junction kept 7 bases outside the gene matches. CDR1 MNHEY and CDR2 SVGAGI come from the germline V gene. This CDR3 has 15 residues. The CDR3 region has the DNA TGTGCCAGCAGCCGCCTAGCGGGAGAAACCTACGAGCAGTACTTC. Translation: CASSRLAGETYEQYF.

The rearrangement links TRBV7-3 to TRBJ2-7; D gene ambiguous. With 2 bases removed from V and 0 bases from J, the gap between germline ends came to 5 bases. This CDR3 has 13 residues. The germline V gene has CDR1 SGHTA and CDR2 FQGTGA. CDR3 sequence (DNA): TGTGCCAGCAGCTTAGCGGTCTCCTACGAGCAGTACTTC. It encodes CASSLAVSYEQYF.

The chain joins TRBV6-5 to TRBJ1-2; 9 nucleotides line up with TRBD1. Germline CDR1 reads MNHEY; CDR2 reads SVGAGI. Trimming cost V 6 bases and J 3 bases; bases outside gene matches: 8. The CDR3 length is 15 residues. The CDR3 sequence: CASRADRGPYYGYTF. In DNA form, the CDR3 reads TGTGCCAGCAGGGCGGACAGGGGCCCTTACTATGGCTACACCTTC.

This clone appeared a single time. The V gene is TRBV4-2, the J gene TRBJ1-4; 9 positions agree with TRBD1. The CDR3 is made up of 14 amino acids. J was trimmed by 8 bases and V by 4 bases; bases with no gene match: 5. CDR1 and CDR2 from the germline V gene are LGHNA and YNFKEQ. This CDR3 is CASSRRDRVEKLFF. CDR3 in DNA: TGTGCCAGCAGCCGAAGGGACAGGGTGGAAAAACTGTTTTTT.